A selection of T cell receptor beta chains follows, all from one sample in a study of blood T cell repertoires in COVID-19. The method was immunoSEQ multiplex PCR; TCRdb's version includes in-frame clones alone and lacks a portion of them. This repertoire shows about 240,000 clones, around 90% found once; its top ten account for roughly 7%. The sequenced material came from peripheral blood. Receptors originate from a man between 60 and 70 years old who had recovered from COVID-19. Each CDR3 is given with its conserved first and last residue. Each record gives: D gene, J gene, CDR3 length, clone size, V gene, CDR3 protein, CDR3 DNA. The D gene is left open where the match is weak. Some rows mark clone size as missing; the rest say once, few, many or name a class of expanded clone.

D: .
J: TRBJ1-5
length: 13
size: .
V: TRBV12-3/TRBV12-4
CDR3: CASSRQENQPQHF
DNA: TGTGCCAGCAGCCGACAGGAGAATCAGCCCCAGCATTTT

D: .
J: TRBJ2-5
length: 13
size: .
V: TRBV9
CDR3: CASSVGGKETQYF
DNA: TGTGCCAGCAGCGTAGGAGGAAAAGAGACCCAGTACTTC

D: TRBD2
J: TRBJ2-5
length: 15
size: .
V: TRBV15
CDR3: CATSRDLGLAKAQYF
DNA: TGTGCCACCAGCAGAGATTTGGGACTAGCAAAGGCCCAGTACTTC

D: TRBD2
J: TRBJ2-1
length: 16
size: .
V: TRBV18
CDR3: CASSSTAPSGGNEQFF
DNA: TGTGCCAGCTCATCCACGGCGCCTAGCGGGGGTAATGAGCAGTTCTTC

D: .
J: TRBJ1-1
length: 13
size: .
V: TRBV29-1
CDR3: CSVATNMNTEAFF
DNA: TGCAGCGTTGCAACAAATATGAACACTGAAGCTTTCTTT

D: TRBD1
J: TRBJ1-1
length: 14
size: .
V: TRBV5-1
CDR3: CASSPQGGNTEAFF
DNA: TGCGCCAGCAGCCCCCAGGGGGGGAACACTGAAGCTTTCTTT

D: TRBD1
J: TRBJ1-4
length: 14
size: .
V: TRBV5-5
CDR3: CASSPRGRVEKLFF
DNA: TGTGCCAGCAGCCCCAGGGGGCGGGTTGAAAAACTGTTTTTT

D: TRBD2
J: TRBJ2-3
length: 16
size: once
V: TRBV19
CDR3: CASSRGLAGSADTQYF
DNA: TGTGCCAGTAGTAGAGGACTAGCGGGGAGCGCAGATACGCAGTATTTT

D: .
J: TRBJ2-2
length: 13
size: .
V: TRBV7-2
CDR3: CASSSDRPGELFF
DNA: TGTGCCAGCAGCTCCGACAGGCCCGGGGAGCTGTTTTTT

D: .
J: TRBJ2-5
length: 15
size: .
V: TRBV19
CDR3: CASSTLGPRGETQYF
DNA: TGTGCCAGTAGTACCCTCGGCCCCAGGGGTGAAACCCAGTACTTC

D: .
J: TRBJ2-3
length: 14
size: .
V: TRBV19
CDR3: CASSIEESTDTQYF
DNA: TGTGCCAGTAGTATAGAAGAGTCGACAGATACGCAGTATTTT

D: .
J: TRBJ1-5
length: 15
size: .
V: TRBV2
CDR3: CASRGVGPSGQPQHF
DNA: TGTGCCAGCAGGGGAGTTGGCCCTTCTGGTCAGCCCCAGCATTTT

D: .
J: TRBJ1-6
length: 14
size: .
V: TRBV2
CDR3: CASQNYRANSPLHF
DNA: TGTGCCAGCCAGAACTACAGGGCTAATTCACCCCTCCACTTT

D: .
J: TRBJ2-2
length: 16
size: .
V: TRBV4-2
CDR3: CASSQLPRLNTGELFF
DNA: TGTGCCAGCAGCCAACTCCCCCGACTTAACACCGGGGAGCTGTTTTTT

D: TRBD2
J: TRBJ2-1
length: 15
size: .
V: TRBV12-5
CDR3: CASGVLAYSNNEQFF
DNA: TGTGCTAGTGGTGTACTAGCGTATAGTAACAATGAGCAGTTCTTC

D: .
J: TRBJ2-1
length: 16
size: few
V: TRBV5-6
CDR3: CASSLPTGPDYNEQFF
DNA: TGTGCCAGCAGCTTACCTACAGGGCCCGACTACAATGAGCAGTTCTTC

D: .
J: TRBJ1-6
length: 15
size: .
V: TRBV4-1
CDR3: CASSPMGGWNSPLHF
DNA: TGCGCCAGCAGCCCTATGGGGGGTTGGAATTCACCCCTCCACTTT

D: .
J: TRBJ1-5
length: 15
size: .
V: TRBV18
CDR3: CASSPGAGSGQPQHF
DNA: TGTGCCAGCTCACCAGGGGCGGGAAGCGGACAGCCCCAGCATTTT